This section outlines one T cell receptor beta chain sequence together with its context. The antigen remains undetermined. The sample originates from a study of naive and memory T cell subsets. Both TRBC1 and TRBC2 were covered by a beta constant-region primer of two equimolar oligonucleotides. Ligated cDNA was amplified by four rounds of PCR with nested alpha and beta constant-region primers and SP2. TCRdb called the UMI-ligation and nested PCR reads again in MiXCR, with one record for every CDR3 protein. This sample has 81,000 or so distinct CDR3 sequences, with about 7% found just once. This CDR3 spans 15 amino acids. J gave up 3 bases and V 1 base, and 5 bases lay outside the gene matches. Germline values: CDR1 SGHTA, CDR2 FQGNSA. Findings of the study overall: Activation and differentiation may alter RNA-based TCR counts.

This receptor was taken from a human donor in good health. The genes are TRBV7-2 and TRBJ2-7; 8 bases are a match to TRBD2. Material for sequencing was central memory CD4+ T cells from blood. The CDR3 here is CASSLGAGGGYEQYF. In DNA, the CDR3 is TGTGCCAGCAGCTTAGGGGCGGGAGGAGGCTACGAGCAGTACTTC.